This T cell receptor beta chain was retrieved from a study of T cell repertoires in cytomegalovirus infection. About the research overall: An indication of both CMV infection and matching HLA type came from public TCR beta signatures.

The V gene lost 4 bases and the J gene lost 0 bases, with 10 bases spanning the gap. This CDR3 is 14 amino acids long. Per the germline V gene, CDR1 is DFQATT and CDR2 is SNEGSKA (reference sequence). Study-wide results and limits: CMV-specific HLA-C-restricted TCR beta clonotypes dominated the ex vivo response.

MiXCR, applied by TCRdb to the reads, yields one record per CDR3 protein. This table holds 550,000 to 850,000 distinct CDR3 sequences, 33% found once. About this clonotype: Antigen unknown.

The chain joins TRBV20-1 to TRBJ2-1; D unclear. This TCR derives from a human donor in good health (CMV status not recorded). Some clones in this sample may be carry-over from other donors' samples. Sequenced material: cultured PBMCs, taken from culture after CMV antigen stimulation. The CDR3 DNA reads TGCAGTGCTAATAGGTGGCCCTCCTACAATGAGCAGTTCTTC. Encoded protein: CSANRWPSYNEQFF.